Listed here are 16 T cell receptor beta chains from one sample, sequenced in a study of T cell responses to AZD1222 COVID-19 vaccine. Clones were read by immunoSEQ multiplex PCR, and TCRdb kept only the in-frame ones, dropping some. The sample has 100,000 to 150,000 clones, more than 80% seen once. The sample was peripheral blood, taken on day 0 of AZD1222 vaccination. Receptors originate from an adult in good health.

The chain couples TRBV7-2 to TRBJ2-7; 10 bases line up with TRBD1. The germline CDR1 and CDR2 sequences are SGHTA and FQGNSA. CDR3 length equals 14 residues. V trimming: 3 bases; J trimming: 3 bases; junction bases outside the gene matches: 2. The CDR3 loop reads CASSLDRGFYEQYF. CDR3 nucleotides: TGTGCCAGCAGCTTGGACAGGGGGTTCTACGAGCAGTACTTC.

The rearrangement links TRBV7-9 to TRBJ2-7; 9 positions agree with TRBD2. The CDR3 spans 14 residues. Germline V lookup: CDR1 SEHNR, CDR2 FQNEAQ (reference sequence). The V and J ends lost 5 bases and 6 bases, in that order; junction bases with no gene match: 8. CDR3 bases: TGTGCCAGCAGCCTTGTGGGACTAGCTTCCGAGCAGTACTTC. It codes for CASSLVGLASEQYF. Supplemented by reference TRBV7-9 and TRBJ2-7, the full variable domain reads DTGVSQNPRHKITKRGQNVTFRCDPISEHNRLYWYRQTLGQGPEFLTYFQNEAQLEKSRLLSDRFSAERPKGSFSTLEIQRTEQGDSAMYLCASSLVGLASEQYFGPGTRLTVT.

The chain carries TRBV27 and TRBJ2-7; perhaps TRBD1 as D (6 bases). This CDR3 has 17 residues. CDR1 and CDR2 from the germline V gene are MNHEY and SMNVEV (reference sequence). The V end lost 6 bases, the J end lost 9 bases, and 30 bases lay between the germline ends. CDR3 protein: CASRDGAGGQSYEGQYF. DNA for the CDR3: TGTGCCAGCAGGGATGGGGCCGGTGGACAGTCCTACGAAGGGCAGTACTTC.

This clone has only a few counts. The CDR3 sequence is CSVRGGSASYEQYF. The CDR3 nucleotides read TGCAGCGTACGGGGCGGGAGTGCTTCCTACGAGCAGTACTTC. The rearrangement joins TRBV29-1 to TRBJ2-7; 7 nucleotides align to TRBD2. This CDR3 comprises 14 residues. The V and J ends lost 6 bases and 1 base, in that order; junction bases with no gene match: 9. Germline V CDR1 and CDR2: SQVTM, ANQGSEA.

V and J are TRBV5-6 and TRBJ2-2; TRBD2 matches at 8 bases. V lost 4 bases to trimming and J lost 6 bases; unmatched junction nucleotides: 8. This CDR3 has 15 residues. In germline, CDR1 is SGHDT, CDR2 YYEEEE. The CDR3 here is CASSLEREWAGELFF. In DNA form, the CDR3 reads TGTGCCAGCAGCCTCGAGCGGGAGTGGGCCGGGGAGCTGTTTTTT.

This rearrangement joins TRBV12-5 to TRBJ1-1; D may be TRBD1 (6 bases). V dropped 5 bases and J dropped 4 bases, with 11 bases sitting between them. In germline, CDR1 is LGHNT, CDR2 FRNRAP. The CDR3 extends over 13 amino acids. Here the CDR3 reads CASGPRGGTEAFF. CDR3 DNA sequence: TGTGCTAGTGGTCCCCGAGGGGGCACTGAAGCTTTCTTT.

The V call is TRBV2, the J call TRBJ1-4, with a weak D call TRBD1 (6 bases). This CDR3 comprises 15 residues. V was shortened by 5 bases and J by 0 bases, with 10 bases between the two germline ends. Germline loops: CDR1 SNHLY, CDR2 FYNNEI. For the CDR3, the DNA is TGTGCCAGCAGTCGGGACACTTCAACTAATGAAAAACTGTTTTTT. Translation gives CASSRDTSTNEKLFF.

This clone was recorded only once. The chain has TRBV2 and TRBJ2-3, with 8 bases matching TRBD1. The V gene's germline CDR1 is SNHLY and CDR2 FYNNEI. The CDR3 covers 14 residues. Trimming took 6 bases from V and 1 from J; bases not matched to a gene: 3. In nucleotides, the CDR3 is TGTGCCAGCAGGGTCAGGGGGCGCACAGATACGCAGTATTTT. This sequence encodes CASRVRGRTDTQYF.

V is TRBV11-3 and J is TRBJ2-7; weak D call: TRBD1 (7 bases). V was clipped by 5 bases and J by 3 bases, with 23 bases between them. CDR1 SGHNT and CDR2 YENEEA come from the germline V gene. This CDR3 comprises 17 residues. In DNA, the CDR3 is TGTGCCAGCAGCCCCACCCCCGACAGGGAGGTCCTCTACGAGCAGTACTTC. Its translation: CASSPTPDREVLYEQYF.

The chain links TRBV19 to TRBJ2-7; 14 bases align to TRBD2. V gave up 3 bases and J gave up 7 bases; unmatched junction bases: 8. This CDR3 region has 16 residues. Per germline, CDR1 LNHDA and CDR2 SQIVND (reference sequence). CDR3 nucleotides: TGTGCCAGTAGTATCGGACTAGCGGGAGGCTTAGGGGAGCAGTACTTC. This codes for CASSIGLAGGLGEQYF.

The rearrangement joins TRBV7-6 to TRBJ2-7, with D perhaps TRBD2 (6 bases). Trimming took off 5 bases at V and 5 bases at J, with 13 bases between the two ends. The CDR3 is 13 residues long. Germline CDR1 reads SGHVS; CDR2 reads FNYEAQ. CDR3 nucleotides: TGTGCCAGCAGCCCTGGAGGGTGGAACGAGCAGTACTTC. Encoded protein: CASSPGGWNEQYF.

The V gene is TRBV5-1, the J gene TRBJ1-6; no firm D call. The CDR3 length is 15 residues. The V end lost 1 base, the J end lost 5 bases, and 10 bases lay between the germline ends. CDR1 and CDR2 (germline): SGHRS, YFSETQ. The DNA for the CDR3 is TGCGCCAGCAGCTTGTACAATGGGAATAATTCACCCCTCCACTTT. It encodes CASSLYNGNNSPLHF.

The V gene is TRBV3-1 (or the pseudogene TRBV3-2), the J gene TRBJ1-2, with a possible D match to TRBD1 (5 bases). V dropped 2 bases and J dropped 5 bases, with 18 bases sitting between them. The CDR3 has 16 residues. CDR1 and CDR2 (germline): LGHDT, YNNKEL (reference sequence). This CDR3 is CASSQRMGRGEYGYTF. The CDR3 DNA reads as TGTGCCAGCAGCCAACGGATGGGGAGGGGCGAGTATGGCTACACCTTC.

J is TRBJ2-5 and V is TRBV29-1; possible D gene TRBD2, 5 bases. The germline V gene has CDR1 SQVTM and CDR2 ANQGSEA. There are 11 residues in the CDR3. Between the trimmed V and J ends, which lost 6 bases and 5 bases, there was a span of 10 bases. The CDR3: CSVDSGETQYF. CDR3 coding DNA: TGCAGCGTAGACTCGGGGGAGACCCAGTACTTC.

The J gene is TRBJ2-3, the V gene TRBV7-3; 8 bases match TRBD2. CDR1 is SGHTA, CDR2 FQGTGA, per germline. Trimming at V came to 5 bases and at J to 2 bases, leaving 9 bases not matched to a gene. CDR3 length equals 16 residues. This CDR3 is CASSPKGLDNTDTQYF. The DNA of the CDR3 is TGTGCCAGCAGCCCAAAGGGACTAGATAACACAGATACGCAGTATTTT.

In nucleotides, the CDR3 is TGTGCCAGTAGTCCCGAAGGAAGAGCTGGAAACACCATATATTTT. It is translated as CASSPEGRAGNTIYF. This chain joins TRBV19 and TRBJ1-3; unclear D gene. Germline lookup yields CDR1 LNHDA and CDR2 SQIVND (reference sequence). The CDR3 contains 15 residues. V lost 5 bases and J lost 2, with 13 bases in between.